The clone carrying this T cell receptor (beta chain) was found once. What it binds is unknown. These data belong to a study of shared clonotypes between healthy human individuals. Regarding the study as a whole: Unshared clonotypes carried lower generation probabilities than those common to all four donors.

Original methodology: Filtering differed since immunoSEQ provided only junctions, with no quality scores. Profiled with immunoSEQ multiplex PCR; TCRdb holds only in-frame clones, not every one. That table furnishes V, J and clone size, whereas the DNA furnished D and trimming. The sample lists a few million clones; around 94% were seen once. Memory CD4+ cells were the fraction left after CD45RA+ naive selection. The sequenced sample was naive CD4+ T cells sorted from blood. Subset given: CD45RA+ positively selected. The receptor comes from a man between 18 and 35 years old in good health.

The CDR3 DNA follows: TGTGCCAGGATTCTTAGGTCTGACAATGAGTACTTC. Its protein is CARILRSDNEYF. V gene TRBV6-5 combines with J gene TRBJ2-7, with D hard to call. V lost 9 bases to trimming and J lost 11 bases, with 20 bases between them. Germline-derived CDR1 and CDR2 are MNHEY and SVGAGI. The CDR3 is 12 residues long.